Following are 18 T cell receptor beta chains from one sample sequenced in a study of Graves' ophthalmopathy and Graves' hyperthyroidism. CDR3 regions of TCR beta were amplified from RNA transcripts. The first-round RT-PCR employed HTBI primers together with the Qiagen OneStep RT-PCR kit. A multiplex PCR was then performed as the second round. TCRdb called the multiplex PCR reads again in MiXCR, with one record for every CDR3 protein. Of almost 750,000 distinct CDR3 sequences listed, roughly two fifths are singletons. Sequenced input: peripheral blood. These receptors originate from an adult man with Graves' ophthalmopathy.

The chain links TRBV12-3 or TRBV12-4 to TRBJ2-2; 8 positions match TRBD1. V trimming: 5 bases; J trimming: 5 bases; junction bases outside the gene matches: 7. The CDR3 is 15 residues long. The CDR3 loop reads CASSGDRRLTGELFF. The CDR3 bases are TGTGCCAGCAGTGGGGACAGGAGACTAACCGGGGAGCTGTTTTTT.

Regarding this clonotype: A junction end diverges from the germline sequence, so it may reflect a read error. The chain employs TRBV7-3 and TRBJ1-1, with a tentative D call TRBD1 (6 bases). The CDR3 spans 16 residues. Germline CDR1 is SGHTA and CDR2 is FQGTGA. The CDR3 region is CASGLRGGFMNTEAFF. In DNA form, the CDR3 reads TGTGCCAGCGGCTTACGAGGGGGATTCATGAACACTGAAGCTTTCTTT.

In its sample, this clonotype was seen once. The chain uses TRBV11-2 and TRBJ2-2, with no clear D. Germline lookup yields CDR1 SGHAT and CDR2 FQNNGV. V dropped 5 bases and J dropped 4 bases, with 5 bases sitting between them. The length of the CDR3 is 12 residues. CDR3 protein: CASSKATGELFF. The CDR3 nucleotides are TGTGCCAGCAGCAAGGCCACCGGGGAGCTGTTTTTT.

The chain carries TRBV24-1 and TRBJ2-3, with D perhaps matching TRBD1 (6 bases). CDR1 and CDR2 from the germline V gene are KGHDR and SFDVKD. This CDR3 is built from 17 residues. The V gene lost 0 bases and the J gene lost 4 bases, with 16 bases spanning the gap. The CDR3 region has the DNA TGTGCCACCAGTGATTTGCAAGGACCAGGGGAAGCAGATACGCAGTATTTT. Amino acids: CATSDLQGPGEADTQYF.

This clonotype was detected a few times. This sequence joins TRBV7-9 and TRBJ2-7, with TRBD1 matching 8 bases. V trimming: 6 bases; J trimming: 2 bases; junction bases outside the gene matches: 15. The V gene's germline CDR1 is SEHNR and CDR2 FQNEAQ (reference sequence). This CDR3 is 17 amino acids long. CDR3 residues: CASSYTPSGDRTYEQYF. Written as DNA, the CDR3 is TGTGCCAGCAGTTACACCCCCTCCGGGGACAGGACCTACGAGCAGTACTTC.

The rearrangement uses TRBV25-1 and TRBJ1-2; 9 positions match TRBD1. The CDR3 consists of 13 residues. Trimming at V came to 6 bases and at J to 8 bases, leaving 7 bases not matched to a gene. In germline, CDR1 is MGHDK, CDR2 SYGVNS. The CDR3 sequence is CASRIGTGRGYTF. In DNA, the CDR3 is TGTGCCAGCAGGATCGGGACAGGGCGAGGCTACACCTTC.

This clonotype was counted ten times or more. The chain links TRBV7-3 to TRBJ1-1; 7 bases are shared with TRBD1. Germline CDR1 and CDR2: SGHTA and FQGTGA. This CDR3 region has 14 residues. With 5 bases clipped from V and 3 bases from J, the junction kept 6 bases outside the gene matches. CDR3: CASSPNTGDTEAFF. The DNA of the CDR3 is TGTGCCAGCAGCCCTAACACAGGGGACACTGAAGCTTTCTTT.

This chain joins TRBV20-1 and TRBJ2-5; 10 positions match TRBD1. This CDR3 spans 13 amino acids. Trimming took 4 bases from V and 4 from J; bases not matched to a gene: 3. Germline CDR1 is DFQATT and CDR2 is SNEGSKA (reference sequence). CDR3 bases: TGCAGTGCTACCCGACAGGGGGCAGAGACCCAGTACTTC. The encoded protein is CSATRQGAETQYF.

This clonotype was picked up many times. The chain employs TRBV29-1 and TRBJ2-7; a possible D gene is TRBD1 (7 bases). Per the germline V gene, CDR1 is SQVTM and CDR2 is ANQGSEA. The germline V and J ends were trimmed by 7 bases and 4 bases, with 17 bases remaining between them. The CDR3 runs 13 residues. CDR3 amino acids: CSGGTALSYEQYF. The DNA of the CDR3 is TGCAGCGGCGGGACAGCGCTAAGTTACGAGCAGTACTTC.

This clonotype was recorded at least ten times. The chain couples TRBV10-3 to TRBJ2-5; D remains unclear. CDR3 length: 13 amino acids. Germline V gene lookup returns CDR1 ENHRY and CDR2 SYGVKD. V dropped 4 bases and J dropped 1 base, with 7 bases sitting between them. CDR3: CAISGNSQETQYF. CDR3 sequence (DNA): TGTGCCATCAGTGGCAACAGCCAAGAGACCCAGTACTTC.

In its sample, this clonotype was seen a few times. The CDR3 bases are TGTGCCAGCAGTACGGGCCGAAGGAGCTCCTACGAGCAGTACTTC. It codes for CASSTGRRSSYEQYF. V and J are TRBV2 and TRBJ2-7; D remains unclear. The germline gives CDR1 SNHLY, CDR2 FYNNEI. Trimming stripped 5 bases from V and 0 bases from J, with 14 bases between. This CDR3 region has 15 residues.

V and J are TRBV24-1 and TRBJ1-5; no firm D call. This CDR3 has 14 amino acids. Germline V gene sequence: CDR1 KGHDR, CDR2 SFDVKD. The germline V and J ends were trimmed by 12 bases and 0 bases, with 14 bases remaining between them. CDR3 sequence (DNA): TGTGCCTGGTCACGGACGGCTAGCAATCAGCCCCAGCATTTT. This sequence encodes CAWSRTASNQPQHF.

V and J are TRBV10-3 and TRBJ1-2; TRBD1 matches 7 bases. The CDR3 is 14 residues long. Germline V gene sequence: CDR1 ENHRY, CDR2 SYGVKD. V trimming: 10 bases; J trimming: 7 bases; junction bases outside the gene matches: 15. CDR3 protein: CATGQANQGTGYTF. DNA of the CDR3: TGTGCCACTGGACAGGCTAATCAGGGGACTGGCTACACCTTC.

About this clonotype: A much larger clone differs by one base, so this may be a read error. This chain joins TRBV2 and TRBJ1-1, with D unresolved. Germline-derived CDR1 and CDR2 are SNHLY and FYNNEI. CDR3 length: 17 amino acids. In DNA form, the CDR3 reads TGTGCCAACAGTGAAGCGGGCTCGCGGGGTTGGAACACTGAAGCTTTCTTT. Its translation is CANSEAGSRGWNTEAFF. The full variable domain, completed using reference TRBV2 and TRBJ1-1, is EPEVTQTPSHQVTQMGQEVILRCVPISNHLYFYWYRQILGQKVEFLVSFYNNEISEKSEIFDDQFSVERPDGSNFTLKIRSTKLEDSAMYFCANSEAGSRGWNTEAFFGQGTRLTVV.

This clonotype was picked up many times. The CDR3 spells CASSLRTGQSPLHF. CDR3 bases: TGTGCCAGCAGTCTTAGAACAGGGCAGTCACCCCTCCACTTT. The V call is TRBV11-2, the J call TRBJ1-6; possible D gene TRBD1, 6 bases. CDR1 and CDR2 (germline): SGHAT, FQNNGV. The CDR3 spans 14 residues. Deletions cut 6 bases from V and 10 bases from J, with 16 bases between.

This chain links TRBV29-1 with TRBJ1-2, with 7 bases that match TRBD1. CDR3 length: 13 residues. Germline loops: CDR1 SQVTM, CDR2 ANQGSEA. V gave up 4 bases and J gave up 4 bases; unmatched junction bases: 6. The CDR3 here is CSVARDSRYGYTF. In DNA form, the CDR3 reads TGCAGCGTTGCGCGGGACAGTCGCTATGGCTACACCTTC.

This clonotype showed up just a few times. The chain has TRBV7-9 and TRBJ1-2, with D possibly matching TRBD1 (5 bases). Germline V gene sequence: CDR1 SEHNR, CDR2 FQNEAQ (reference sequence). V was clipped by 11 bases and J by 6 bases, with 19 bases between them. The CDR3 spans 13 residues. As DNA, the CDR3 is TGTGCCTGGAGTGTTTATCGGGGGGATGGCTACACCTTC. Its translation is CAWSVYRGDGYTF.

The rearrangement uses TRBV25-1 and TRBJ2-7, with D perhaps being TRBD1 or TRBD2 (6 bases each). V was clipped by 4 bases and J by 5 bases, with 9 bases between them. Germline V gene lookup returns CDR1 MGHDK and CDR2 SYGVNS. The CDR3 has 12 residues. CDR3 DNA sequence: TGTGCCAGCAGTGCAGGGGAGGACGAGCAGTACTTC. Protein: CASSAGEDEQYF.